The T cell receptor (beta chain) described here comes from a study of T-cell memory formation after mild COVID-19. Findings and caveats of the study: A subset of responding clones appeared in pre-infection memory, suggesting cross-reactive memory joined. Whether second-wave clones peaking at day 37 were SARS-CoV-2 specific went unconfirmed. Contracting clones, day 15 to 85, had balanced CD4/CD8, and later expanders favored CD4+.

With constant-segment primers, 5'RACE yielded cDNA libraries of TCR alpha and TCR beta that carried sample barcodes and UMIs. Using its own MiXCR run on the 5' RACE reads, TCRdb lists one record per CDR3 protein. The table shows 100,000 to 150,000 distinct CDR3 sequences, with approximately 15% occurring only once. The CDR3 runs 15 residues. Germline V gene sequence: CDR1 MGHRA, CDR2 YSYEKL. V was shortened by 1 base and J by 4 bases, with 10 bases between the two germline ends. Details on this clonotype: Its target is not known.

The sample consisted of PBMCs or a T cell subset sorted from them (not recorded which). The receptor was isolated from an adult woman who had mild COVID-19 (a few samples of this study predate the infection). Cell type and time point are not known. V and J are TRBV4-1 and TRBJ1-4, with D maybe TRBD1 (5 bases). As DNA, the CDR3 is TGCGCCAGCAGCCAAGGGTACGGGGGTAATGAAAAACTGTTTTTT. Translated, it gives CASSQGYGGNEKLFF.